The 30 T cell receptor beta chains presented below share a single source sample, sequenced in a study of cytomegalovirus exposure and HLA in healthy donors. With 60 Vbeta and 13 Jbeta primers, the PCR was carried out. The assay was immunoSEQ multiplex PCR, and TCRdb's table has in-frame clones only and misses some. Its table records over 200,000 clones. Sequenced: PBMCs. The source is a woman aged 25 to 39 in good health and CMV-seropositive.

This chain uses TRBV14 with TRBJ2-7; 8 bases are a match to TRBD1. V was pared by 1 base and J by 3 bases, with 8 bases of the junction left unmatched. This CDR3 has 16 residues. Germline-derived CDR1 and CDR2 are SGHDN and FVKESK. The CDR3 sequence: CASSQGDRTGLYEQYF. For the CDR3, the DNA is TGTGCCAGCAGCCAAGGGGATCGGACAGGGCTCTACGAGCAGTACTTC. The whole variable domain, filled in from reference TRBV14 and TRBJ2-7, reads EAGVTQFPSHSVIEKGQTVTLRCDPISGHDNLYWYRRVMGKEIKFLLHFVKESKQDESGMPNNRFLAERTGGTYSTLKVQPAELEDSGVYFCASSQGDRTGLYEQYFGPGTRLTVT.

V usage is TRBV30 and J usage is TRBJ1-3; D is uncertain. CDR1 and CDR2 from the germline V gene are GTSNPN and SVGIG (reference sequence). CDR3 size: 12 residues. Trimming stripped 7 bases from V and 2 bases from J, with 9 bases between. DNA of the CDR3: TGTGCCTACAGTAAAACTGGAAACACCATATATTTT. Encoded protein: CAYSKTGNTIYF.

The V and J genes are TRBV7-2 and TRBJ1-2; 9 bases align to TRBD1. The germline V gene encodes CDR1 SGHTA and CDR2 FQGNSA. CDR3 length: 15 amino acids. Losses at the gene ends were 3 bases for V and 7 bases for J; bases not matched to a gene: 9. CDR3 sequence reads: CASSFLRDRAVGYTF. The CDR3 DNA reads TGTGCCAGCAGCTTTCTCCGGGACAGGGCGGTTGGCTACACCTTC.

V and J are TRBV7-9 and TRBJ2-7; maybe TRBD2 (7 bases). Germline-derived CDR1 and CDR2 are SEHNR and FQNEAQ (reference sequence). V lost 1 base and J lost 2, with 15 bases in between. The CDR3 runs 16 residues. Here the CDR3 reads CASSLGGGFRTYEQYF. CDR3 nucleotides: TGTGCCAGCAGCTTAGGGGGGGGCTTTCGTACCTACGAGCAGTACTTC.

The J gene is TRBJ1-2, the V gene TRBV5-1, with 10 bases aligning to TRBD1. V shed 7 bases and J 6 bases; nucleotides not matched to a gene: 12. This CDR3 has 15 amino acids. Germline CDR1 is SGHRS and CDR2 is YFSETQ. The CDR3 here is CASGMTGTGEDGYTF. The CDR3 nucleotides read TGCGCCAGCGGAATGACCGGGACAGGGGAGGATGGCTACACCTTC.

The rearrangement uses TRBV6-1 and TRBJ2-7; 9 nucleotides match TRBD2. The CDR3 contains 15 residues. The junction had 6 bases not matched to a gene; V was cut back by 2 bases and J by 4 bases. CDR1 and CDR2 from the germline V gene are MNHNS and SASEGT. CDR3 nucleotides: TGTGCCAGCAGTGAATGGGCGGGAGGGAAATACGAGCAGTACTTC. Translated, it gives CASSEWAGGKYEQYF.

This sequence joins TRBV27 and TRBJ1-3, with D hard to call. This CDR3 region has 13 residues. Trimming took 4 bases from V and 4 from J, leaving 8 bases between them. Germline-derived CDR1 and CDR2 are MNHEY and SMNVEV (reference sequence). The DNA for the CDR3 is TGTGCCAGCAGTTCCACGCGAGGAAACACCATATATTTT. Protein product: CASSSTRGNTIYF.

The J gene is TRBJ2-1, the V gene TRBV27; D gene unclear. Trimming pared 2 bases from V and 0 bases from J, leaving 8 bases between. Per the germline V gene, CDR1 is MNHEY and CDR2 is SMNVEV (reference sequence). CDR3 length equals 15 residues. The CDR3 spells CASSLAAASYNEQFF. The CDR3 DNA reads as TGTGCCAGCAGTTTAGCGGCGGCCTCCTACAATGAGCAGTTCTTC.

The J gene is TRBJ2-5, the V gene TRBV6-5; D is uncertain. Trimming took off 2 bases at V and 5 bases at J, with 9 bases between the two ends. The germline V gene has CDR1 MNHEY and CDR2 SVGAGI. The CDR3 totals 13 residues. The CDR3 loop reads CASSYMFGETQYF. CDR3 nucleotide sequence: TGTGCCAGCAGTTACATGTTCGGGGAGACCCAGTACTTC.

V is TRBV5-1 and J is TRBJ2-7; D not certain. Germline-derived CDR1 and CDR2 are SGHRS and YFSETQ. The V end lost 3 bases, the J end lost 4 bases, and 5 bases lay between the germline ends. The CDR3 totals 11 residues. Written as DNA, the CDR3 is TGCGCCAGCAGCTCACTATACGAGCAGTACTTC. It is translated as CASSSLYEQYF.

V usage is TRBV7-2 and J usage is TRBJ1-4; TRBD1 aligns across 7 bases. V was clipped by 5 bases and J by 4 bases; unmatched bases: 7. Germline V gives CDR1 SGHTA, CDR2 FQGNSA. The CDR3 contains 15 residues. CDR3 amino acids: CASSERGHGNEKLFF. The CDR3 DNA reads TGTGCCAGCAGCGAAAGGGGGCATGGTAATGAAAAACTGTTTTTT.

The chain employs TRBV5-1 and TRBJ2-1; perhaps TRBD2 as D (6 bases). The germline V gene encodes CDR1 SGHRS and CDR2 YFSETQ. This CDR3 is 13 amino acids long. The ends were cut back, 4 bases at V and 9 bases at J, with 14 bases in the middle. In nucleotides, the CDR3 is TGCGCCAGCAGCCTTCCGCGGGACGGTGAGCAGTTCTTC. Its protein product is CASSLPRDGEQFF.

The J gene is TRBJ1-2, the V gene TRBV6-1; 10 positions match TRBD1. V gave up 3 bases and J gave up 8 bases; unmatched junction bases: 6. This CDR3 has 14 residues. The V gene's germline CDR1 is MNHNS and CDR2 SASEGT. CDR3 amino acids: CASSEDRGWAGYTF. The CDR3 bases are TGTGCCAGCAGTGAGGACAGGGGGTGGGCCGGCTACACCTTC.

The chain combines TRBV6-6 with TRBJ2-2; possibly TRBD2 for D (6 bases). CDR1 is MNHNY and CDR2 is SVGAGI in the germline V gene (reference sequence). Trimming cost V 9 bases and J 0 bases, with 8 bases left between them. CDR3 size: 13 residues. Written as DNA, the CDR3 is TGTGCCAGTCGACTAGCGAACACCGGGGAGCTGTTTTTT. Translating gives CASRLANTGELFF.

The CDR3 loop reads CASSVESRADGYTF. CDR3 nucleotide sequence: TGTGCCAGCAGCGTAGAAAGCAGGGCAGATGGCTACACCTTC. The chain uses TRBV9 and TRBJ1-2; tentative D call: TRBD1 (5 bases). The V end was cut by 0 bases, the J end by 6 bases, with 12 bases between. The V gene's germline CDR1 is SGDLS and CDR2 YYNGEE. The CDR3 extends over 14 amino acids. The variable domain in full, completed from reference TRBV9 and TRBJ1-2, reads DSGVTQTPKHLITATGQRVTLRCSPRSGDLSVYWYQQSLDQGLQFLIQYYNGEERAKGNILERFSAQQFPDLHSELNLSSLELGDSALYFCASSVESRADGYTFGSGTRLTVV.

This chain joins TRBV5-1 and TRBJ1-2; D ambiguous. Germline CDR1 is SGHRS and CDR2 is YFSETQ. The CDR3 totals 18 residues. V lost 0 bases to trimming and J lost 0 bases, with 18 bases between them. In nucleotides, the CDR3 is TGCGCCAGCAGCTTGGCCGCTGGAGCCTCATTAGCTAACTATGGCTACACCTTC. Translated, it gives CASSLAAGASLANYGYTF. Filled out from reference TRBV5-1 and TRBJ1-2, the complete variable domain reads KAGVTQTPRYLIKTRGQQVTLSCSPISGHRSVSWYQQTPGQGLQFLFEYFSETQRNKGNFPGRFSGRQFSNSRSEMNVSTLELGDSALYLCASSLAAGASLANYGYTFGSGTRLTVV.

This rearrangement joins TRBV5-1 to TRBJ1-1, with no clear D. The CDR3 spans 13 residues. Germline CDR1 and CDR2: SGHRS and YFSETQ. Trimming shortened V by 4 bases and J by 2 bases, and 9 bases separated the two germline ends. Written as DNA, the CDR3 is TGCGCCAGCAGCGAGGGTTTAAACACTGAAGCTTTCTTT. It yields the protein CASSEGLNTEAFF.

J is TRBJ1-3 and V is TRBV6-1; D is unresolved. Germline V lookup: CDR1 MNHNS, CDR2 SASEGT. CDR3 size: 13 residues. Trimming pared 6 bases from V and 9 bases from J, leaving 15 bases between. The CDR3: CASRGRALGTIYF. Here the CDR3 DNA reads TGTGCCAGCAGAGGGAGGGCCCTGGGCACCATATATTTT.

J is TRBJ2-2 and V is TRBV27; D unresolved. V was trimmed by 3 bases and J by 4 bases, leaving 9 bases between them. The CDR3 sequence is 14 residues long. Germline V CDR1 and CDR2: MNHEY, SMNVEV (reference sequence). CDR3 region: CASSFEFRTGELFF. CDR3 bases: TGTGCCAGCAGTTTTGAGTTTCGCACCGGGGAGCTGTTTTTT.

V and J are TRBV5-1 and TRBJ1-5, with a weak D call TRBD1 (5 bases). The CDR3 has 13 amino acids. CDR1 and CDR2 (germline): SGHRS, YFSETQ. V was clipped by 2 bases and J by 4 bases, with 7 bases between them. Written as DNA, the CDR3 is TGCGCCAGCAGCTTAGGGGTTAATCAGCCCCAGCATTTT. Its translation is CASSLGVNQPQHF.

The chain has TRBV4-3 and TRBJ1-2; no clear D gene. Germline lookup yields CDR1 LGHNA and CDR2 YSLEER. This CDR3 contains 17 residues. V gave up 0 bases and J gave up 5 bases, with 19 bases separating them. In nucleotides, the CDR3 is TGCGCCAGCAGCCAAGACCCCCCCGGGGTGAGACTATATGGCTACACCTTC. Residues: CASSQDPPGVRLYGYTF.

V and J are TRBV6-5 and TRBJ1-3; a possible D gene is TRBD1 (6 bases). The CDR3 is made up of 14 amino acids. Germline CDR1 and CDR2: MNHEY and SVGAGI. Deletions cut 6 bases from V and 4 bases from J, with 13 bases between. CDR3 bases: TGTGCCAGCAGCCTTACAGGGCTCGGAAACACCATATATTTT. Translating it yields CASSLTGLGNTIYF.

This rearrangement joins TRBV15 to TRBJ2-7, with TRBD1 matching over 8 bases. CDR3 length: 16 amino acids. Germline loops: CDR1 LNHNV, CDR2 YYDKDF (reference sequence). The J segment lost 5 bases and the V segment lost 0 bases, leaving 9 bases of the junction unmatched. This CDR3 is CATSRDQRRGLDEQYF. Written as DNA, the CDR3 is TGTGCCACCAGCAGAGATCAGCGCAGGGGGCTAGACGAGCAGTACTTC.

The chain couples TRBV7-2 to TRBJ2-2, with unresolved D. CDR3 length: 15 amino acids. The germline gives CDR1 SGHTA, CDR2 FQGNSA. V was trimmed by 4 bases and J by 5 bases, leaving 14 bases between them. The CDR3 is CASSSRPLGTGELFF. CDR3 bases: TGTGCCAGCAGCTCCCGGCCCCTCGGGACCGGGGAGCTGTTTTTT.

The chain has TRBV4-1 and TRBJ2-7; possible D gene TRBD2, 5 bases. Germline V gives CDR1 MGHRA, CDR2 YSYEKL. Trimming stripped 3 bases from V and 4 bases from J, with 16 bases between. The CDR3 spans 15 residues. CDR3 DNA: TGCGCCAGCAGCCAGCCCACCAGGCGGGCATACGAGCAGTACTTC. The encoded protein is CASSQPTRRAYEQYF.

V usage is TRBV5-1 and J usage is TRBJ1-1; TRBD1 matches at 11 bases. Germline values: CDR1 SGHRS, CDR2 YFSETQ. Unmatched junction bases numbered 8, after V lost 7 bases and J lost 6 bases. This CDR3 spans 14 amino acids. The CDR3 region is CASWTGGAFAEAFF. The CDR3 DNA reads TGCGCCAGCTGGACAGGGGGCGCGTTCGCTGAAGCTTTCTTT.

The CDR3 region has the DNA TGTGCCAGCTGGGGGGGTGGCTACACCTTC. Amino acids: CASWGGGYTF. The genes are TRBV6-5 and TRBJ1-2; D is perhaps TRBD1 (5 bases). The germline CDR1 and CDR2 sequences are MNHEY and SVGAGI. The length of the CDR3 is 10 residues. V was shortened by 8 bases and J by 7 bases, with 8 bases between the two germline ends.

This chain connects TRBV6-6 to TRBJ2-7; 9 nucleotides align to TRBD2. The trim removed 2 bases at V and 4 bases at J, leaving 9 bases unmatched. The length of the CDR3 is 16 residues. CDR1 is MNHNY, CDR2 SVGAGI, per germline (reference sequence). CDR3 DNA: TGTGCCAGCAGTTACCCGATTGGCGGGAGGGTTTACGAGCAGTACTTC. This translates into CASSYPIGGRVYEQYF.

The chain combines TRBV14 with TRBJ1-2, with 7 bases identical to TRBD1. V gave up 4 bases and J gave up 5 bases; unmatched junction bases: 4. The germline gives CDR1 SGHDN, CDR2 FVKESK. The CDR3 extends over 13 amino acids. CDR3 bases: TGTGCCAGCAGCCCACAGGGGCTTTATGGCTACACCTTC. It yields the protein CASSPQGLYGYTF.

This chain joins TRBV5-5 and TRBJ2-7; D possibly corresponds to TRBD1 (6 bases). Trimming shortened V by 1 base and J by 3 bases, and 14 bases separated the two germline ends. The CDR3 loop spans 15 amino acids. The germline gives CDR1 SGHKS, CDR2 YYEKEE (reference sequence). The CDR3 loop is CASSLIGGEIYEQYF. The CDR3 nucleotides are TGTGCCAGCAGCTTGATTGGGGGCGAGATCTACGAGCAGTACTTC.